This TCR beta chain was recorded in a study of response to subunit inactivated influenza vaccine. With respect to this clonotype: Its antigen is unidentified.

Study results and caveats: Authors proposed each seasonal influenza vaccination draws in few new T cells.

One entry per CDR3 protein results from TCRdb running MiXCR on the RT-PCR reads. The sample consists of more than 700,000 distinct CDR3 sequences, about 20% of them appearing once. The CDR3 length is 12 residues. Unmatched junction bases numbered 1, after V lost 4 bases and J lost 5 bases. Germline assignment: CDR1 SQVTM and CDR2 ANQGSEA. The sequencing used PBMCs from blood, collected roughly 5 days after vaccination. This rearrangement joins TRBV29-1 to TRBJ2-3, with 9 nucleotides matching TRBD2. This receptor was obtained from a man aged 45-65 years who received an inactivated influenza vaccine. The CDR3 nucleotides read TGCAGCGTTGTGCGGGAGGGAGATACGCAGTATTTT. Protein sequence: CSVVREGDTQYF.